What follows describes a single T cell receptor beta chain. CDR1 and CDR2 from the germline V gene are SGHTA and FQGNSA. The CDR3 has 14 residues. V lost 5 bases to trimming and J lost 2 bases; unmatched junction nucleotides: 6. This entry is derived from a study of blood T cells in healthy people across ages. A J-beta primer mix and a sample-barcoded 5' primer were used in a second PCR of roughly 7 to 12 cycles. TCRdb reprocessed the 5' RACE reads via MiXCR and lists one record per CDR3 protein. The profile shows approximately 800,000 distinct CDR3 sequences, 55% to 70% of them singletons. The TCR sequence derives from a man younger than 40 in good health. This rearrangement joins TRBV7-2 to TRBJ2-7; the match to TRBD1 covers 7 bases. The specimen sequenced was blood. CDR3 loop: CASSAGTDAYEQYF. In DNA form, the CDR3 reads TGTGCCAGCAGCGCCGGGACAGACGCCTACGAGCAGTACTTC.